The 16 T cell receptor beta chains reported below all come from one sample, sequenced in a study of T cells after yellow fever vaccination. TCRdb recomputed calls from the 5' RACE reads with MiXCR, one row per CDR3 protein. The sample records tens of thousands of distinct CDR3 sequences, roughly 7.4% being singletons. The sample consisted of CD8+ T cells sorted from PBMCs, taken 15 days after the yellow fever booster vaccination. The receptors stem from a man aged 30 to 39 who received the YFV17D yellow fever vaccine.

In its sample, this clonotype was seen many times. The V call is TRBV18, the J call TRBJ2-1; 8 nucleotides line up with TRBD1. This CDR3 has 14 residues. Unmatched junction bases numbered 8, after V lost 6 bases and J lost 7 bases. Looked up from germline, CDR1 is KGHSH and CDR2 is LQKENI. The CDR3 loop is CASSPDRGGNEQFF. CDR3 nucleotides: TGTGCCAGCTCGCCAGACAGGGGTGGGAATGAGCAGTTCTTC.

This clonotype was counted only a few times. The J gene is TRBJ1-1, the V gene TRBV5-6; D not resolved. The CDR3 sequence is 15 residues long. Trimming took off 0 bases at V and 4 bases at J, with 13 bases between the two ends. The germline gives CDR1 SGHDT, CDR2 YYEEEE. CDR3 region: CASSLVGSAGTEAFF. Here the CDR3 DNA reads TGTGCCAGCAGCTTGGTTGGGTCTGCTGGCACTGAAGCTTTCTTT.

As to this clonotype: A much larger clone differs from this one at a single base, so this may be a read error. The CDR3 region is CSGRPFYNKQYF. CDR3 sequence (DNA): TGCAGTGGCCGACCCTTCTATAACAAGCAGTACTTC. The chain links TRBV20-1 to TRBJ2-7; D ambiguous. The V end was cut by 7 bases, the J end by 8 bases, with 18 bases between. CDR3 length equals 12 residues. From germline, CDR1 is DFQATT and CDR2 SNEGSKA (reference sequence).

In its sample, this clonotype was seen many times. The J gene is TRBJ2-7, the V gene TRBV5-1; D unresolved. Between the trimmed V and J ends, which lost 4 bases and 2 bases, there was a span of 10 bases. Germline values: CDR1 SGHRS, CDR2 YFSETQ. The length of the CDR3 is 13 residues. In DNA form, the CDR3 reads TGCGCCAGCAGCGTGGGCCCTACCTACGAGCAGTACTTC. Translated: CASSVGPTYEQYF. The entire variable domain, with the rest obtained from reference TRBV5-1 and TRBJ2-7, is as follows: KAGVTQTPRYLIKTRGQQVTLSCSPISGHRSVSWYQQTPGQGLQFLFEYFSETQRNKGNFPGRFSGRQFSNSRSEMNVSTLELGDSALYLCASSVGPTYEQYFGPGTRLTVT.

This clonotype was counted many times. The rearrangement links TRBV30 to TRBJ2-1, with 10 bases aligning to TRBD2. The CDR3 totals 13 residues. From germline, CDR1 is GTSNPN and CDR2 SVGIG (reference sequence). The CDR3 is CTLAGVGGLEQFF. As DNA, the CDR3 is TGTACTCTAGCGGGAGTGGGGGGGTTAGAGCAGTTCTTC.

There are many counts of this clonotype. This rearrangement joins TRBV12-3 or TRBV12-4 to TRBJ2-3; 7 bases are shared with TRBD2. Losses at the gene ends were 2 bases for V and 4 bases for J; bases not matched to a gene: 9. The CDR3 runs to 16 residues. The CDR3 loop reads CASSLRAAGAPDTQYF. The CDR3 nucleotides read TGTGCCAGCAGTTTAAGGGCGGCGGGAGCTCCAGATACGCAGTATTTT.

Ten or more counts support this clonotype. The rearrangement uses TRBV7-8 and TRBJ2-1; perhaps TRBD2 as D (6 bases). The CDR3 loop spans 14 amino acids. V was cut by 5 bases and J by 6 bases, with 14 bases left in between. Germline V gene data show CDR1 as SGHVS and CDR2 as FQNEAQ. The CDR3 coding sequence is TGTGCCAGCAGCCCACCCGTCGGGGGCAATGAGCAGTTCTTC. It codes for CASSPPVGGNEQFF. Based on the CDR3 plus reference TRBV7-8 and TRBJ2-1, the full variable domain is GAGVSQSPRYKVAKRGQDVALRCDPISGHVSLFWYQQALGQGPEFLTYFQNEAQLDKSGLPSDRFFAERPEGSVSTLKIQRTQQEDSAVYLCASSPPVGGNEQFFGPGTRLTVL.

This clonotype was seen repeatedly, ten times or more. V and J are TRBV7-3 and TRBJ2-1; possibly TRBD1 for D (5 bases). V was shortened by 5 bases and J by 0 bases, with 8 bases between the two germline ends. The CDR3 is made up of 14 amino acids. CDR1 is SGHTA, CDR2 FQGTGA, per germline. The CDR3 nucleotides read TGTGCCAGCAGCCAAGGGGTCTCCTACAATGAGCAGTTCTTC. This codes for CASSQGVSYNEQFF.

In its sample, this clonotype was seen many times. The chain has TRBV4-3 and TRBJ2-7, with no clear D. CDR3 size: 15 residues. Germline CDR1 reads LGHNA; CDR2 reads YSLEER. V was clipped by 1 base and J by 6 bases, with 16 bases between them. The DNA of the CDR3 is TGCGCCAGCAGCCAAGGCACCAGTCATTTCAGCGAGCAGTACTTC. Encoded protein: CASSQGTSHFSEQYF.

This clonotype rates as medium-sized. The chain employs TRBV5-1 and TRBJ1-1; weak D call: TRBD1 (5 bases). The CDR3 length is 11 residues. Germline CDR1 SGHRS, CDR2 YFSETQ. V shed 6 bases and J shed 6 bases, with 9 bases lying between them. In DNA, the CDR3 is TGCGCCAGCAAAGAGGGGTCTGAAGCTTTCTTT. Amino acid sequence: CASKEGSEAFF.

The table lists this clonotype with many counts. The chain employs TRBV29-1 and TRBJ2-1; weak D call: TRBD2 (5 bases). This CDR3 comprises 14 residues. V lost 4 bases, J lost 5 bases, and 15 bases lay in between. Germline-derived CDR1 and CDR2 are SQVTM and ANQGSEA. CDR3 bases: TGCAGCGTTGCCGACTCAACGGGGAACAATGAGCAGTTCTTC. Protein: CSVADSTGNNEQFF.

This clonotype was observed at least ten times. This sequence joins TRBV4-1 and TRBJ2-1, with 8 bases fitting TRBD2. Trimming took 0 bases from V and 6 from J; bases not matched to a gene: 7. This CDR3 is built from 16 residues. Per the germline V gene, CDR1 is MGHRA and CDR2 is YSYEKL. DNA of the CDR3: TGCGCCAGCAGCCAAGAATATCGGCTAGCGGGCAATGAGCAGTTCTTC. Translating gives CASSQEYRLAGNEQFF.

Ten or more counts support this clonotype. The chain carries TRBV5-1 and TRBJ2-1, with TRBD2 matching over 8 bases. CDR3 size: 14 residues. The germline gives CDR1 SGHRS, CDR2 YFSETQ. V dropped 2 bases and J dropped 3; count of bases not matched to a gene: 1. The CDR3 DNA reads TGCGCCAGCAGCTTCACTAGCGGCTACAATGAGCAGTTCTTC. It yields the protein CASSFTSGYNEQFF. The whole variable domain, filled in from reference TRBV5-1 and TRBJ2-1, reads KAGVTQTPRYLIKTRGQQVTLSCSPISGHRSVSWYQQTPGQGLQFLFEYFSETQRNKGNFPGRFSGRQFSNSRSEMNVSTLELGDSALYLCASSFTSGYNEQFFGPGTRLTVL.

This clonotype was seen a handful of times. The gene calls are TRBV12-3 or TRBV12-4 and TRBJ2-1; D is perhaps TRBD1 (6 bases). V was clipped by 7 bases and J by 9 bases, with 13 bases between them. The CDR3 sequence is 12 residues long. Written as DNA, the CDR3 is TGTGCCAGCAAACCCAACAGGGTTGAGCAGTTCTTC. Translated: CASKPNRVEQFF.

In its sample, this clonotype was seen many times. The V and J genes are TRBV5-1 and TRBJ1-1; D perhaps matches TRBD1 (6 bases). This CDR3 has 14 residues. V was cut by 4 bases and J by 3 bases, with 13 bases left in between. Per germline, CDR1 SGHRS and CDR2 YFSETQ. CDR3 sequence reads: CASSLDRSYTEAFF. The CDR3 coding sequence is TGCGCCAGCAGCCTAGACAGGTCTTACACTGAAGCTTTCTTT. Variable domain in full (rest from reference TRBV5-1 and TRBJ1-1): KAGVTQTPRYLIKTRGQQVTLSCSPISGHRSVSWYQQTPGQGLQFLFEYFSETQRNKGNFPGRFSGRQFSNSRSEMNVSTLELGDSALYLCASSLDRSYTEAFFGQGTRLTVV.

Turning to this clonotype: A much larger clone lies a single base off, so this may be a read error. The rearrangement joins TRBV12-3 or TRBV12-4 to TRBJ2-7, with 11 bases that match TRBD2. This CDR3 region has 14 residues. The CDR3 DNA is TGTGCCAGCAACTTAGCGGGAGGGCCCTACGAGCAGCACTTC. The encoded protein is CASNLAGGPYEQHF.